This T cell receptor (beta chain) emerged from a study of cytomegalovirus exposure and HLA in healthy donors. Study-wide context: The study placed less than 90% of its approximately 360 genotyped donors in the Caucasian-associated ancestry cluster. Study-level results: The HLA-A and HLA-B alleles of most subjects were reportedly predicted accurately from TCR beta sequences.

Vbeta (60) and Jbeta (13) primers were used in the PCR. Profiled with immunoSEQ multiplex PCR; TCRdb holds only in-frame clones, not every one. There are 150,000 to 180,000 clones in the sample; 70% to 80% occur only once, and 2.1% lies in the top ten. As for this clone: What it recognizes is unknown.

The sequenced sample consisted of PBMCs. This sequence was found in a man aged 30-40 years in good health and CMV-seronegative.

The chain's CDR3 is CASSWKPTGGPGYTF. In DNA, the CDR3 is TGTGCCAGCAGCTGGAAGCCTACAGGGGGCCCTGGCTACACCTTC. This chain joins TRBV5-6 and TRBJ1-2; 9 bases agree with TRBD1. The CDR3 spans 15 residues. The trim removed 3 bases at V and 7 bases at J, leaving 10 bases unmatched. Germline V CDR1 and CDR2: SGHDT, YYEEEE.